A single sample gave rise to the 28 T cell receptor beta chains below, sequenced in a study of blood T cell repertoires in COVID-19. The protocol was immunoSEQ multiplex PCR, while the TCRdb copy is restricted to in-frame clones and leaves out a portion. The profile shows about 46,000 clones, about 88% of them singletons. Input material: peripheral blood. All receptors derive from a man over 45 with active COVID-19.

This chain uses TRBV29-1 with TRBJ1-2; TRBD1 agrees at 7 bases. Germline loops: CDR1 SQVTM, CDR2 ANQGSEA. V lost 7 bases to trimming and J lost 5 bases; unmatched junction nucleotides: 13. This CDR3 spans 14 amino acids. The CDR3 DNA follows: TGCAGCGCCGAGGAGGGGGCTCTAGGATATGGCTACACCTTC. Translated, it gives CSAEEGALGYGYTF.

The chain couples TRBV12-5 to TRBJ2-5; 9 positions match TRBD2. The CDR3 contains 15 residues. Germline loops: CDR1 LGHNT, CDR2 FRNRAP. With 5 bases clipped from V and 4 bases from J, the junction kept 8 bases outside the gene matches. The DNA for the CDR3 is TGTGCTAGTGGTCCCTGGCGGGGGGGTGGAGAGACCCAGTACTTC. It codes for CASGPWRGGGETQYF.

This chain uses TRBV9 with TRBJ1-5; 9 bases are shared with TRBD1. The CDR3 consists of 15 residues. CDR1 is SGDLS, CDR2 YYNGEE, per germline. V lost 0 bases and J lost 5; bases outside the gene matches: 3. The CDR3 spells CASSVGQGVDQPQHF. In nucleotides, the CDR3 is TGTGCCAGCAGCGTAGGACAGGGGGTGGATCAGCCCCAGCATTTT.

This sequence joins TRBV10-1 and TRBJ2-5, with TRBD1 matching 9 bases. J gave up 3 bases and V 3 bases, and 8 bases lay outside the gene matches. From germline, CDR1 is WNHNN and CDR2 SYGVQD (reference sequence). The CDR3 loop spans 16 amino acids. CDR3 in DNA: TGCGCCAGCAGTGACCACAGGACAGGGGTGGAAGAGACCCAGTACTTC. Protein product: CASSDHRTGVEETQYF.

This chain connects TRBV2 to TRBJ2-5; D perhaps matches TRBD2 (5 bases). Germline V gives CDR1 SNHLY, CDR2 FYNNEI. Trimming removed 1 base at V and 6 bases at J, with 6 bases between. The length of the CDR3 is 12 residues. The DNA of the CDR3 is TGTGCCAGCAGTGAAGGAGGGCAGACCCAGTACTTC. The encoded protein is CASSEGGQTQYF.

The chain has TRBV6-4 and TRBJ2-3; D is unclear. The CDR3 contains 13 residues. V was cut by 1 base and J by 1 base, with 3 bases left in between. Germline V CDR1 and CDR2: MRHNA, SNTAGT. CDR3 DNA: TGTGCCAGCAGTGACTGGCGCACAGATACGCAGTATTTT. Translating gives CASSDWRTDTQYF.

This clone showed up just once. V is TRBV7-3 and J is TRBJ2-2; D might be TRBD1 (6 bases). From germline, CDR1 is SGHTA and CDR2 FQGTGA. The CDR3 length is 16 residues. V was clipped by 5 bases and J by 0 bases, with 13 bases between them. The CDR3: CASSTDRFSNTGELFF. As DNA, the CDR3 is TGTGCCAGCAGCACAGACAGGTTCTCGAACACCGGGGAGCTGTTTTTT.

The chain couples TRBV4-3 to TRBJ1-5; TRBD1 might be the D (5 bases). This CDR3 contains 15 residues. In germline, CDR1 is LGHNA, CDR2 YSLEER. The V gene lost 0 bases and the J gene lost 6 bases, with 12 bases spanning the gap. The DNA of the CDR3 is TGCGCCAGCAGCCAAGATCGGGGGGGTGGTCAGCCCCAGCATTTT. Its translation: CASSQDRGGGQPQHF.

J is TRBJ2-3 and V is TRBV7-7; TRBD2 aligns across 8 bases. J was trimmed by 0 bases and V by 5 bases; bases with no gene match: 1. Germline CDR1 and CDR2: SSHAT and FNYEAQ (reference sequence). The CDR3 runs 14 residues. This CDR3 is CASSPGGSTDTQYF. The CDR3 DNA is TGTGCCAGCAGCCCGGGGGGGAGCACAGATACGCAGTATTTT.

The chain uses TRBV5-8 and TRBJ1-5; D gene unclear. The germline V gene encodes CDR1 SGHTS and CDR2 YDEGEE. V was clipped by 0 bases and J by 6 bases, with 13 bases between them. The CDR3 sequence is 15 residues long. The CDR3: CASSLGPGDRQPQHF. The CDR3 DNA sequence: TGTGCCAGCAGCTTGGGCCCCGGGGATCGTCAGCCCCAGCATTTT.

The chain uses TRBV6-2 or TRBV6-3 and TRBJ2-1; 14 nucleotides align to TRBD2. The CDR3 has 15 amino acids. CDR1 is MNHEY, CDR2 SVGEGT, per germline. Trimming cost V 5 bases and J 9 bases; bases outside gene matches: 6. CDR3 nucleotides: TGTGCCAGCAGTCTGACTAGCGGGGGGGCCCCTGAGCAGTTCTTC. Its translation: CASSLTSGGAPEQFF.

This sequence joins TRBV3-1 (or the pseudogene TRBV3-2) and TRBJ1-3; D is unclear. The V end lost 0 bases, the J end lost 4 bases, and 13 bases lay between the germline ends. CDR1 and CDR2 from the germline V gene are LGHDT and YNNKEL (reference sequence). This CDR3 spans 16 amino acids. CDR3 in amino acids: CASSQDSGLRGNTIYF. The CDR3 DNA reads TGTGCCAGCAGCCAAGATTCGGGGTTGCGGGGAAACACCATATATTTT.

The genes are TRBV18 and TRBJ2-1; tentatively, D is TRBD2 (5 bases). The CDR3 is made up of 14 amino acids. V lost 6 bases and J 1 base, leaving 10 bases between the germline ends. CDR1 is KGHSH and CDR2 is LQKENI in the germline V gene. CDR3 sequence (DNA): TGTGCCAGCTCCACAACTAGGTCCTACAATGAGCAGTTCTTC. This sequence encodes CASSTTRSYNEQFF.

This clone has just a few counts. The CDR3 reads CASSENGVGAGGFFATNEKLFF. CDR3 nucleotides: TGTGCCAGCAGTGAGAACGGAGTCGGGGCAGGGGGCTTCTTTGCAACTAATGAAAAACTGTTTTTT. V is TRBV2 and J is TRBJ1-4, with TRBD1 matching over 8 bases. Germline loops: CDR1 SNHLY, CDR2 FYNNEI. The ends lost 3 bases at V and 0 bases at J; junction bases unmatched: 21. The CDR3 extends over 22 amino acids.

V and J are TRBV28 and TRBJ1-5; D not resolved. The germline V gene encodes CDR1 MDHEN and CDR2 SYDVKM. Between the trimmed V and J ends, which lost 7 bases and 2 bases, there was a span of 9 bases. There are 13 residues in the CDR3. The CDR3 reads CASTKGGNQPQHF. CDR3 DNA: TGTGCCAGCACAAAGGGAGGCAATCAGCCCCAGCATTTT.

The chain recombines TRBV18 with TRBJ2-5; D is perhaps TRBD2 (5 bases). Germline lookup yields CDR1 KGHSH and CDR2 LQKENI. The germline V and J ends were trimmed by 3 bases and 2 bases, with 13 bases remaining between them. The length of the CDR3 is 15 residues. The CDR3: CASSPRSGVQETQYF. CDR3 nucleotides: TGTGCCAGCTCACCGAGAAGCGGCGTACAAGAGACCCAGTACTTC.

This chain connects TRBV9 to TRBJ1-5; tentative D call: TRBD1 (5 bases). V was trimmed by 3 bases and J by 5 bases, leaving 9 bases between them. There are 13 residues in the CDR3. CDR1 and CDR2 (germline): SGDLS, YYNGEE. CDR3 DNA: TGTGCCAGCAGCGCCGGGGGTTATCAGCCCCAGCATTTT. As protein: CASSAGGYQPQHF.

J is TRBJ2-7 and V is TRBV4-1; maybe TRBD2 (7 bases). V lost 5 bases to trimming and J lost 0 bases, with 11 bases between them. CDR1 MGHRA and CDR2 YSYEKL come from the germline V gene. The CDR3 covers 14 residues. In nucleotides, the CDR3 is TGCGCCAGCAGCGGGGGGGCTTACTCCTACGAGCAGTACTTC. It is translated as CASSGGAYSYEQYF.

J is TRBJ2-6 and V is TRBV7-9, with D possibly being TRBD2 (6 bases). This CDR3 region has 18 residues. With 5 bases removed from V and 0 bases from J, the gap between germline ends came to 17 bases. Germline V CDR1 and CDR2: SEHNR, FQNEAQ (reference sequence). CDR3 region: CASSRGIGRGSGANVLTF. CDR3 coding DNA: TGTGCCAGCAGCCGCGGCATCGGGCGGGGCTCTGGGGCCAACGTCCTGACTTTC.

The chain carries TRBV9 and TRBJ1-2; 9 bases match TRBD1. With 0 bases clipped from V and 8 bases from J, the junction kept 11 bases outside the gene matches. The V gene's germline CDR1 is SGDLS and CDR2 YYNGEE. The CDR3 length is 16 residues. This CDR3 reads CASSVVEGRTGAGYTF. CDR3 nucleotides: TGTGCCAGCAGCGTAGTAGAGGGGCGGACAGGGGCCGGCTACACCTTC.

The genes are TRBV9 and TRBJ2-5, with D perhaps TRBD1 (6 bases). V was pared by 1 base and J by 5 bases, with 9 bases between. CDR1 and CDR2 from the germline V gene are SGDLS and YYNGEE. The CDR3 runs 13 residues. CDR3 region: CASSVQGLETQYF. The CDR3 region has the DNA TGTGCCAGCAGCGTACAGGGGCTGGAGACCCAGTACTTC.

This clone was seen only once. This chain uses TRBV6-5 with TRBJ1-2; 9 bases fit TRBD1. The CDR3 length is 16 residues. Trimming removed 2 bases from V and 6 bases from J; junction bases left unmatched: 10. Germline V gene sequence: CDR1 MNHEY, CDR2 SVGAGI. The CDR3 DNA reads TGTGCCAGCAGTTACGACCGGGACAGGGTTTCTAATGGCTACACCTTC. Translated: CASSYDRDRVSNGYTF.

The chain carries TRBV5-1 and TRBJ2-1; D possibly corresponds to TRBD2 (6 bases). Trimming stripped 0 bases from V and 2 bases from J, with 9 bases between. The length of the CDR3 is 15 residues. From germline, CDR1 is SGHRS and CDR2 YFSETQ. The CDR3 reads CASSLGLATYNEQFF. For the CDR3, the DNA is TGCGCCAGCAGCTTGGGGCTAGCGACCTACAATGAGCAGTTCTTC.

CDR3 protein: CASSLRTGGTDTQYF. DNA of the CDR3: TGTGCCAGCAGCTTACGGACAGGAGGCACAGATACGCAGTATTTT. The rearrangement joins TRBV9 to TRBJ2-3, with 7 nucleotides matching TRBD1. The junction had 6 bases not matched to a gene; V was cut back by 4 bases and J by 1 base. Germline-derived CDR1 and CDR2 are SGDLS and YYNGEE. CDR3 size: 15 residues. Drawing the rest from reference TRBV9 and TRBJ2-3, the complete variable domain is DSGVTQTPKHLITATGQRVTLRCSPRSGDLSVYWYQQSLDQGLQFLIQYYNGEERAKGNILERFSAQQFPDLHSELNLSSLELGDSALYFCASSLRTGGTDTQYFGPGTRLTVL.

The V gene is TRBV5-4, the J gene TRBJ1-1; 7 positions agree with TRBD1. Germline V lookup: CDR1 SGHNT, CDR2 YYREEE (reference sequence). The CDR3 loop spans 15 amino acids. The J segment lost 5 bases and the V segment lost 3 bases, leaving 10 bases of the junction unmatched. CDR3 DNA sequence: TGTGCCAGCAGCTCCTGGACAGGACGACGAACTGAAGCTTTCTTT. Translated: CASSSWTGRRTEAFF.

The table lists this clone with a count of one. This chain connects TRBV29-1 to TRBJ2-5, with D possibly matching TRBD2 (5 bases). Trimming stripped 8 bases from V and 6 bases from J, with 16 bases between. CDR3 length: 12 residues. Germline V lookup: CDR1 SQVTM, CDR2 ANQGSEA. The CDR3 bases are TGCAGCACCTCCGGGGAAGCGAAGACCCAGTACTTC. It encodes CSTSGEAKTQYF.

About this clone itself: One end of the junction is discordant with germline, which a read error may explain. V is TRBV7-7 and J is TRBJ2-1; perhaps TRBD1 as D (5 bases). The germline CDR1 and CDR2 sequences are SSHAT and FNYEAQ (reference sequence). This CDR3 has 15 amino acids. CDR3 sequence reads: CASSFSKGPYNEQFF. The CDR3 nucleotides read TGTGCTAGCAGCTTTTCGAAGGGGCCTTACAATGAGCAGTTCTTC.

The chain recombines TRBV10-3 with TRBJ2-7, with D maybe TRBD2 (6 bases). Trimming pared 7 bases from V and 3 bases from J, leaving 13 bases between. In germline, CDR1 is ENHRY, CDR2 SYGVKD. The CDR3 length is 13 residues. The CDR3 loop reads CAITGTVGYEQYF. The CDR3 DNA reads as TGTGCCATCACCGGGACTGTGGGCTACGAGCAGTACTTC.